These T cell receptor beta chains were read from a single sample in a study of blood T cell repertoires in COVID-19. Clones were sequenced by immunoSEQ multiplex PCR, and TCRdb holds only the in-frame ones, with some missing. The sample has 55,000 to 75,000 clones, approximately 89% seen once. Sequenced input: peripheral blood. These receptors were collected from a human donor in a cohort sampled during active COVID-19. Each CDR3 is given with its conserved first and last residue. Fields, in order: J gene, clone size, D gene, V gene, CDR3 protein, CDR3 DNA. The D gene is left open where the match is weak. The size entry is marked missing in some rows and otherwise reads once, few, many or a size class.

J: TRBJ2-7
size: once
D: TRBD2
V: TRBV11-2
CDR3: CASSFKLAGGVEQYF
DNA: TGTGCCAGCAGCTTCAAACTAGCGGGGGGAGTCGAGCAGTACTTC

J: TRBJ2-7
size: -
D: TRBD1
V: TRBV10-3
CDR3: CAVWDRGAYEQYF
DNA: TGTGCCGTCTGGGACAGGGGCGCCTACGAGCAGTACTTC

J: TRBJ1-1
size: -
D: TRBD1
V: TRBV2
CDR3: CASNGQGAEAFF
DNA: TGTGCCAGCAATGGACAGGGGGCTGAAGCTTTCTTT

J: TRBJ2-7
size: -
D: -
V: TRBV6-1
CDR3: CASSESPGDEQYF
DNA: TGTGCCAGCAGTGAATCCCCAGGGGACGAGCAGTACTTC

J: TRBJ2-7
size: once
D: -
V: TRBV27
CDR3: CASSPRSSYEQYF
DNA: TGTGCCAGCAGTCCCCGCAGCTCCTACGAGCAGTACTTC

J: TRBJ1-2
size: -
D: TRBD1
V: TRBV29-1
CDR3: CSVGGDSNNYGYTF
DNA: TGCAGCGTTGGGGGGGACAGTAATAACTATGGCTACACCTTC

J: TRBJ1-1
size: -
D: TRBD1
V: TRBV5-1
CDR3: CASSLETGDYTEAFF
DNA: TGCGCCAGCAGCTTGGAGACAGGGGACTACACTGAAGCTTTCTTT

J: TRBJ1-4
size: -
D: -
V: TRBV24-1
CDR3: CATSEPGNEKLFF
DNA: TGTGCCACCAGTGAACCCGGTAATGAAAAACTGTTTTTT

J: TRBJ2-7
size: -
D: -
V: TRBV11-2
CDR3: CASSPLRELKQYF
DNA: TGTGCCAGCAGCCCTTTGAGAGAGCTCAAGCAGTACTTC

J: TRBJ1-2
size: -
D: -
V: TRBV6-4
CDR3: CASSDSAGRGGYTF
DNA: TGTGCCAGCAGTGACTCGGCAGGGCGGGGTGGCTACACCTTC

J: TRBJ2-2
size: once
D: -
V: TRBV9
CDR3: CASSVSAGELFF
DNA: TGTGCCAGCAGCGTTTCGGCCGGGGAGCTGTTTTTT

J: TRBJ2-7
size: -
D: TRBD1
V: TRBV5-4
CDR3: CASSSAPGQGASEQYF
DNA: TGTGCCAGCAGCTCGGCCCCGGGGCAGGGGGCTTCCGAGCAGTACTTC

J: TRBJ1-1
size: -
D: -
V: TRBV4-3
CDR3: CASSQVRGKNTEAFF
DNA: TGCGCCAGCAGCCAAGTACGGGGGAAGAACACTGAAGCTTTCTTT

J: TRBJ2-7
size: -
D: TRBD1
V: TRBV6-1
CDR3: CASSDMDRGFYEQYF
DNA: TGTGCCAGCAGTGATATGGACAGGGGATTCTACGAGCAGTACTTC

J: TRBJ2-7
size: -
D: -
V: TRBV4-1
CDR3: CASSQGASGSYEQYF
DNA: TGCGCCAGCAGCCAAGGGGCCTCAGGGTCCTACGAGCAGTACTTC